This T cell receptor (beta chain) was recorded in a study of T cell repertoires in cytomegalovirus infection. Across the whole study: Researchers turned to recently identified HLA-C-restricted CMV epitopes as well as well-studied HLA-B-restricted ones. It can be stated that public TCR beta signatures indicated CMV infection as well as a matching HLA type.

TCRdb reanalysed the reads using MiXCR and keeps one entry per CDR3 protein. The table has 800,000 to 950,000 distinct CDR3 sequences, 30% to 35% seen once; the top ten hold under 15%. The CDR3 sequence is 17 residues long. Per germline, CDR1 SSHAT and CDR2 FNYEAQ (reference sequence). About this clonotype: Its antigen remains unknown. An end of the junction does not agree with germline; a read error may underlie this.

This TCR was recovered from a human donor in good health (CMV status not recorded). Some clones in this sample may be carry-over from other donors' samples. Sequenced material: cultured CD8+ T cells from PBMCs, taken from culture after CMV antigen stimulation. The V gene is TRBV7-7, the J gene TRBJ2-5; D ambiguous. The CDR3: CASSQRLRDGIAETQYF. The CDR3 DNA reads TGTGCTAGCAGCCAAAGGCTAAGAGATGGGATTGCGGAGACCCAGTACTTC.